This TCR beta chain comes out of a study of T cell changes during pregnancy in multiple sclerosis. This CDR3 is built from 14 residues. The V end lost 3 bases, the J end lost 3 bases, and 12 bases lay between the germline ends. In germline, CDR1 is SNHLY, CDR2 FYNNEI. Profiling relied on immunoSEQ multiplex PCR, and the TCRdb table lists in-frame clones only, not all of them. The data show approximately 90,000 clones, with almost 95% seen just once and 2% to 2.5% held by the top ten. This chain joins TRBV2 and TRBJ2-7; a possible D gene is TRBD1 (6 bases). This receptor was obtained from a female donor with multiple sclerosis, enrolled in a pregnancy study. Here the sequenced sample was peripheral blood, taken after pregnancy. The CDR3 sequence is CASSETGVNYEQYF. DNA of the CDR3: TGTGCCAGCAGTGAGACAGGTGTGAACTACGAGCAGTACTTC.